This T cell receptor beta chain was sequenced in a study of beta chain features in type 1 diabetes. Study results and limitations: Type 1 diabetes patients showed a moderate but significant shortening of TCRB CDR3s in all four CD4+ subsets. Cells that show high TCR expression could be over-represented by cDNA sequencing. When VDJ junctions were examined, type 1 diabetes patients showed fewer insertions and more deletions. Researchers could not determine here whether HLA type influences TCRB rearrangement.

CDR3 size: 14 residues. V shed 2 bases and J shed 3 bases, with 8 bases lying between them. Germline assignment: CDR1 MDHEN and CDR2 SYDVKM. On this clone itself: The antigen is undetermined.

Reverse transcription of all isolated RNA meant that expressed TCRB transcripts were sequenced. This table comes from immunoSEQ multiplex PCR, and its TCRdb copy is limited to in-frame clones, with some not included. This table holds 600,000 to 700,000 clones, 13% found once. The TCR comes from a man younger than 35 with type 1 diabetes. The sequenced sample consisted of naive CD4+ T cells from blood. The chain employs TRBV28 and TRBJ2-1, with no clear D. The DNA of the CDR3 is TGTGCCAGCAGTTTAGGGCATCTCTACAATGAGCAGTTCTTC. This gives the protein CASSLGHLYNEQFF.